The entry that follows covers one T cell receptor (beta chain) sequence. Its antigen is currently unknown. The junction does not match germline at one end; this may be a read error. Synthesis of TCR beta cDNA was carried out from around 540 ng total RNA with a constant-region primer. Libraries of TCR beta came from three nested multiplex PCR rounds with slightly modified ARM-PCR. The opening two PCR rounds, around 9 cycles each, paired TRBV1-TRBV30 forward primers with a C-beta reverse primer. TCRdb re-analysed the multiplex PCR reads in MiXCR, keeping a single row per CDR3 protein. This table holds 90,000 to 150,000 distinct CDR3 sequences, less than 75% found once. The CDR3 consists of 18 residues. Germline CDR1 reads SGHRS; CDR2 reads YFSETQ. The source of the sample is a study of tumor-infiltrating lymphocytes in primary liver carcinoma. Study overall: Sequencing of the samples generated roughly 3.5 to 7.13 million productive TCRbeta reads, with similar yields across tissue types. Broader study findings: Against blood, tumors held a significantly higher top-250-clone fraction (p = 0.039). Tumor region pairs showed greater overlap than either tumor-adjacent or tumor-blood pairs did.

The source material, roughly 20-31 mg of unsorted bulk tissue, was used to co-extract RNA and DNA. Treatment of the patients' primary liver carcinoma consisted of surgical resection. This TCR came from an older woman with primary liver carcinoma and hepatitis B virus infection. Sequencing was performed on tumor-adjacent normal liver tissue. This rearrangement joins TRBV5-1 to TRBJ1-1, with D perhaps matching TRBD1 (5 bases). The CDR3 sequence: CANSLGRGDGGDNTEAFF. The DNA for the CDR3 is TGCGCCAACAGCTTGGGACGAGGAGACGGTGGGGATAACACTGAAGCTTTCTTC.